Described below is a single T cell receptor (beta chain) sequence and its context. Seattle patients were enrolled during active infection and followed longitudinally. As handled by the study authors: Counts of nucleated cells, estimated from reference gene primer amplification, were obtained. Assay: immunoSEQ multiplex PCR; the TCRdb copy retains only in-frame clones and omits some. That table supplies the V and J calls and clone size; D and trimming were determined from the DNA. The data contain some 450,000 clones, about 87% of them singletons. The sample originates from a study of blood T cell repertoires in COVID-19. The wider study: Spain, Italy and the United States supplied samples that represented acute and convalescent COVID-19. From T cells, B-cell-depleted T cells, or PBMCs came the material, which was cDNA or gDNA.

The TCR originated in a woman aged 45-65 years with COVID-19, enrolled during active disease. The sequenced sample consisted of peripheral blood.

In DNA, the CDR3 is TGTGCTAGTGGTCCCGATGGGACAGGGAATCAGCCCCAGCATTTT. Translated, it gives CASGPDGTGNQPQHF. The rearrangement links TRBV12-5 to TRBJ1-5, with 9 bases fitting TRBD1. With 5 bases clipped from V and 4 bases from J, the junction kept 6 bases outside the gene matches. The V gene's germline CDR1 is LGHNT and CDR2 FRNRAP. The CDR3 is made up of 15 amino acids.